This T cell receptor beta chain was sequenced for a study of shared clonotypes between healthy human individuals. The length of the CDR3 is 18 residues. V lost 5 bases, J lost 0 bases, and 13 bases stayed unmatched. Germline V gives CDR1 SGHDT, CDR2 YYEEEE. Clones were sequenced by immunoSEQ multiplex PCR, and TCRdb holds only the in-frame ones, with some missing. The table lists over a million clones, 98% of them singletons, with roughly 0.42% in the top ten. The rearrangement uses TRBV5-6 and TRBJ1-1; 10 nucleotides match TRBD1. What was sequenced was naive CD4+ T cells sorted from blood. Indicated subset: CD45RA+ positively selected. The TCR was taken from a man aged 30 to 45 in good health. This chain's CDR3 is CASSWGQGLKTMNTEAFF. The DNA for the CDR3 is TGTGCCAGCAGTTGGGGACAGGGGCTTAAGACCATGAACACTGAAGCTTTCTTT.